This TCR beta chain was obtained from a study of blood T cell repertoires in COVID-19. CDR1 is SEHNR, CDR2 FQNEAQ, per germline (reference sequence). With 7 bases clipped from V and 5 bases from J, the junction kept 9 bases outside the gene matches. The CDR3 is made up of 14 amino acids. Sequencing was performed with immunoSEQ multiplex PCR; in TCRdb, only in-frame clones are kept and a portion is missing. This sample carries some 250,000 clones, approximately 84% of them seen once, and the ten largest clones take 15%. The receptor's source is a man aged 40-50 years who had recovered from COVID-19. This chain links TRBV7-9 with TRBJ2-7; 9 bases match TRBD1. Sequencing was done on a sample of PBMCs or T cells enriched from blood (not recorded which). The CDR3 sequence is CASTPGQGFDEQYF. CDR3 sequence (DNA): TGTGCCAGCACCCCGGGACAGGGTTTCGACGAGCAGTACTTC.